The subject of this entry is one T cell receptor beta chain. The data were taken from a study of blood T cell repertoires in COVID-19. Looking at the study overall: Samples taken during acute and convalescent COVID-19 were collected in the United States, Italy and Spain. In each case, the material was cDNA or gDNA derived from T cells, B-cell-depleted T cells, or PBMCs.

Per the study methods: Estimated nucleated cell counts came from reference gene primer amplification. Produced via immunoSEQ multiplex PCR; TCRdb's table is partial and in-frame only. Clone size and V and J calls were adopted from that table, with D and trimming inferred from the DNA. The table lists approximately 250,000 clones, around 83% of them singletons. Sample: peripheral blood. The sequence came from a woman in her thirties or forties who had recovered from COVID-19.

The CDR3 sequence is CASSQDFGIQYF. The CDR3 DNA reads TGTGCCAGCAGCCAAGATTTCGGCATTCAGTACTTC. The J gene is TRBJ2-4, the V gene TRBV14, with D unresolved. This CDR3 region has 12 residues. V dropped 0 bases and J dropped 9 bases, with 6 bases sitting between them. The germline V gene encodes CDR1 SGHDN and CDR2 FVKESK.